These 11 T cell receptor beta chains were all obtained from the same sample, sequenced in a study of blood T cell dynamics during melanoma immunotherapy. This table comes from immunoSEQ multiplex PCR, and its TCRdb copy is limited to in-frame clones, with some not included. This table holds about 170 clones, 85% to 95% found once. Indicated time point: week 3, after first cycle of checkpoint inhibitor. This material consisted of naive CD8+ T cells from blood, taken from a patient treated with checkpoint blockade. These receptors were collected from a human donor with melanoma.

This chain uses TRBV10-3 with TRBJ2-7; 9 positions agree with TRBD1. V dropped 6 bases and J dropped 0; count of bases not matched to a gene: 6. The V gene's germline CDR1 is ENHRY and CDR2 SYGVKD. CDR3 length equals 15 residues. The CDR3: CAISTRTGVSYEQYF. In DNA form, the CDR3 reads TGTGCCATCAGCACCCGGACAGGGGTCTCCTACGAGCAGTACTTC.

The chain joins TRBV4-1 to TRBJ2-7; possible D gene TRBD2, 6 bases. CDR3 size: 14 residues. The germline CDR1 and CDR2 sequences are MGHRA and YSYEKL. V was clipped by 1 base and J by 5 bases, with 12 bases between them. CDR3: CASSQAGDWDEQYF. As DNA, the CDR3 is TGCGCCAGCAGCCAAGCGGGGGATTGGGACGAGCAGTACTTC.

The chain uses TRBV19 and TRBJ2-3; D perhaps matches TRBD1 (5 bases). CDR3 length: 15 residues. V lost 5 bases and J 3 bases, leaving 15 bases between the germline ends. Germline assignment: CDR1 LNHDA and CDR2 SQIVND (reference sequence). CDR3 sequence reads: CASSPERGLTDTQYF. The CDR3 DNA sequence: TGTGCCAGTAGTCCCGAAAGGGGATTAACAGATACGCAGTATTTT.

J is TRBJ1-1 and V is TRBV5-5; D call uncertain. Germline V lookup: CDR1 SGHKS, CDR2 YYEKEE (reference sequence). This CDR3 comprises 14 residues. V was pared by 0 bases and J by 8 bases, with 14 bases between. CDR3: CASSLDTVQREAFF. DNA for the CDR3: TGTGCCAGCAGCTTGGATACGGTGCAGAGGGAAGCTTTCTTT.

The chain recombines TRBV27 with TRBJ2-2; tentative D call: TRBD2 (5 bases). The CDR3 contains 14 residues. Germline lookup yields CDR1 MNHEY and CDR2 SMNVEV (reference sequence). The V and J ends lost 7 bases and 2 bases respectively, with 11 bases between them. The CDR3 spells CASTDSINTGELFF. For the CDR3, the DNA is TGTGCCAGCACGGACTCCATTAACACCGGGGAGCTGTTTTTT.

V gene TRBV7-2 combines with J gene TRBJ2-3; 8 bases fit TRBD1. Germline V gene data show CDR1 as SGHTA and CDR2 as FQGNSA. CDR3 length: 15 residues. With V trimmed by 5 bases and J by 1 base, 5 bases remained unmatched. CDR3 sequence: CASSSPDRGTDTQYF. The CDR3, as DNA: TGTGCCAGCAGCAGTCCGGACAGGGGCACAGATACGCAGTATTTT.

V gene TRBV9 combines with J gene TRBJ2-1; TRBD1 might be the D (6 bases). The CDR3 extends over 12 amino acids. The ends were cut back, 4 bases at V and 10 bases at J, with 12 bases in the middle. Per germline, CDR1 SGDLS and CDR2 YYNGEE. CDR3 amino acids: CASSLQGREQFF. CDR3 nucleotides: TGTGCCAGCAGCCTACAGGGCCGAGAGCAGTTCTTC.

The chain links TRBV4-1 to TRBJ2-1; D is unclear. From germline, CDR1 is MGHRA and CDR2 YSYEKL. The CDR3 consists of 12 residues. The ends were cut back, 5 bases at V and 6 bases at J, with 8 bases in the middle. The CDR3 spells CASSYTVNEQFF. The DNA for the CDR3 is TGCGCCAGCAGCTACACAGTCAATGAGCAGTTCTTC.

The chain uses TRBV7-2 and TRBJ1-1; D not certain. The germline V and J ends were trimmed by 0 bases and 2 bases, with 7 bases remaining between them. Per the germline V gene, CDR1 is SGHTA and CDR2 is FQGNSA. This CDR3 is 14 amino acids long. CDR3 DNA sequence: TGTGCCAGCAGCTTAGCAGGGTTCAACACTGAAGCTTTCTTT. Its protein product is CASSLAGFNTEAFF.

The genes are TRBV11-1 and TRBJ2-7, with TRBD1 as a possible D gene (5 bases). CDR1 and CDR2 from the germline V gene are SGHAT and FQDESV (reference sequence). This CDR3 spans 13 amino acids. V was cut by 7 bases and J by 4 bases, with 14 bases left in between. CDR3 DNA sequence: TGTGCCAGCAAGCCGCTGGGGCTTTACGAGCAGTACTTC. The encoded protein is CASKPLGLYEQYF.

This clone was seen just once. The genes are TRBV10-3 and TRBJ1-1; D not certain. Germline V lookup: CDR1 ENHRY, CDR2 SYGVKD. The CDR3 loop spans 12 amino acids. The ends were cut back, 6 bases at V and 1 base at J, with 6 bases in the middle. In DNA, the CDR3 is TGTGCCATCAGGACCGGGAACACTGAAGCTTTCTTT. Its translation: CAIRTGNTEAFF.